This T cell receptor (beta chain) came from a study of blood T cell repertoires in COVID-19. Overall study context: Spain, Italy and the United States supplied samples that represented acute and convalescent COVID-19.

Germline V CDR1 and CDR2: SGHNT, YYREEE (reference sequence). This CDR3 is 13 amino acids long. The V end lost 2 bases, the J end lost 6 bases, and 11 bases lay between the germline ends. Generated by immunoSEQ multiplex PCR, the TCRdb table keeps only in-frame clones and is missing some. The sample has 150,000 or so clones; 74% are singletons. The receptor's source is a woman older than 75 with acute or convalescent COVID-19. The source material was peripheral blood. The chain uses TRBV5-4 and TRBJ1-2, with TRBD1 as a possible D gene (5 bases). CDR3 nucleotides: TGTGCCAGCAGCTTCGGGACGGGGGATGGCTACACCTTC. Translating gives CASSFGTGDGYTF.